Presented here are 30 T cell receptor beta chains from one specimen sequenced in a study of blood T cell repertoires in COVID-19. Sequencing was performed with immunoSEQ multiplex PCR; in TCRdb, only in-frame clones are kept and a portion is missing. The table lists tens of thousands of clones, 90% of them singletons. Sequencing used peripheral blood. Every receptor here comes from a human donor in a cohort sampled during active COVID-19.

The table lists this clone with a count of one. The rearrangement uses TRBV4-1 and TRBJ2-1; 11 bases align to TRBD2. J was trimmed by 6 bases and V by 1 base; bases with no gene match: 5. The CDR3 extends over 16 amino acids. CDR1 is MGHRA and CDR2 is YSYEKL in the germline V gene. The CDR3 coding sequence is TGCGCCAGCAGCCAAGTTTTTAGCGGGAGGGTCAATGAGCAGTTCTTC. It specifies CASSQVFSGRVNEQFF.

The V and J genes are TRBV6-5 and TRBJ2-7; no definite D call. Germline CDR1 MNHEY, CDR2 SVGAGI. V was clipped by 10 bases and J by 7 bases, with 20 bases between them. The length of the CDR3 is 13 residues. CDR3 residues: CATQLGLPGEQYF. The CDR3 coding sequence is TGTGCCACCCAGCTTGGCCTCCCGGGTGAGCAGTACTTC.

This clone appeared once. The V gene is TRBV5-4, the J gene TRBJ1-6; 7 bases match TRBD1. Germline CDR1 and CDR2: SGHNT and YYREEE (reference sequence). The CDR3 has 15 amino acids. The junction had 7 bases not matched to a gene; V was cut back by 4 bases and J by 6 bases. CDR3 DNA: TGTGCCAGCAGCGGTGGACAGGTCCTTAATTCACCCCTCCACTTT. Its translation: CASSGGQVLNSPLHF.

As for this clone: Other DNA variants within this sample encode the same CDR3. This chain uses TRBV18 with TRBJ2-7, with D uncertain. CDR1 is KGHSH, CDR2 LQKENI, per germline. V shed 0 bases and J shed 0 bases, with 3 bases lying between them. The CDR3 is 13 residues long. This chain's CDR3 is CASSPPSSYEQYF. In nucleotides, the CDR3 is TGTGCCAGCTCACCACCCTCCTCCTACGAGCAGTACTTC. Full variable domain (rest looked up from reference TRBV18 and TRBJ2-7): NAGVMQNPRHLVRRRGQEARLRCSPMKGHSHVYWYRQLPEEGLKFMVYLQKENIIDESGMPKERFSAEFPKEGPSILRIQQVVRGDSAAYFCASSPPSSYEQYFGPGTRLTVT.

This CDR3 reads CAWSTGGFNQPQHF. The CDR3 DNA sequence: TGTGCCTGGAGTACGGGAGGCTTCAATCAGCCCCAGCATTTT. The V call is TRBV30, the J call TRBJ1-5, with no clear D. The V gene lost 2 bases and the J gene lost 3 bases, with 11 bases spanning the gap. The CDR3 sequence is 14 residues long. The germline gives CDR1 GTSNPN, CDR2 SVGIG (reference sequence).

The genes are TRBV7-2 and TRBJ2-7, with a weak D call TRBD1 (6 bases). The length of the CDR3 is 14 residues. Trimming removed 5 bases at V and 2 bases at J, with 13 bases between. Germline V CDR1 and CDR2: SGHTA, FQGNSA. The CDR3 here is CASSTSRDTYEQYF. In nucleotides, the CDR3 is TGTGCCAGCAGCACGTCCCGGGACACCTACGAGCAGTACTTC. The full variable domain, rest sourced from reference TRBV7-2 and TRBJ2-7, is GAGVSQSPSNKVTEKGKDVELRCDPISGHTALYWYRQSLGQGLEFLIYFQGNSAPDKSGLPSDRFSAERTGGSVSTLTIQRTQQEDSAVYLCASSTSRDTYEQYFGPGTRLTVT.

The genes are TRBV27 and TRBJ1-5, with D tentatively TRBD1 (5 bases). Deletions cut 6 bases from V and 6 bases from J, with 15 bases between. In germline, CDR1 is MNHEY, CDR2 SMNVEV (reference sequence). CDR3 length equals 14 residues. This CDR3 is CASSPTAGVQPQHF. For the CDR3, the DNA is TGTGCCAGCAGCCCGACAGCGGGGGTTCAGCCCCAGCATTTT.

The chain recombines TRBV28 with TRBJ2-1; TRBD2 matches at 8 bases. This CDR3 has 14 amino acids. After removal of 7 bases from V and 6 bases from J, the junction contained 8 bases not matched to a gene. Germline CDR1 and CDR2: MDHEN and SYDVKM. CDR3 bases: TGTGCCAGCACTGGTCTAGCGGGTTCCAATGAGCAGTTCTTC. Its protein product is CASTGLAGSNEQFF.

In DNA, the CDR3 is TGTGCCAGCAGCTTAGGGGGGCTAGAGACCCAGTACTTC. Protein sequence: CASSLGGLETQYF. V gene TRBV7-7 combines with J gene TRBJ2-5; tentatively, D is TRBD1 (6 bases). This CDR3 spans 13 amino acids. Germline V gene data show CDR1 as SSHAT and CDR2 as FNYEAQ (reference sequence). Trimming stripped 1 base from V and 4 bases from J, with 7 bases between.

The rearrangement uses TRBV30 and TRBJ2-7; perhaps TRBD2 as D (6 bases). The CDR3 spans 12 residues. V dropped 5 bases and J dropped 7 bases, with 15 bases sitting between them. Per germline, CDR1 GTSNPN and CDR2 SVGIG (reference sequence). CDR3 DNA sequence: TGTGCCTGGGCGGGGTCATCGGAGGAGCAGTACTTC. This encodes CAWAGSSEEQYF.

The J gene is TRBJ1-2, the V gene TRBV27; D perhaps matches TRBD1 (6 bases). CDR1 MNHEY and CDR2 SMNVEV come from the germline V gene (reference sequence). This CDR3 comprises 14 residues. With 4 bases removed from V and 5 bases from J, the gap between germline ends came to 14 bases. CDR3 amino acids: CASSYRDTAYGYTF. The CDR3 DNA follows: TGTGCCAGCAGTTATCGGGACACTGCGTATGGCTACACCTTC.

CDR3 protein: CASSYVTSGRNNEQFF. The CDR3 DNA reads as TGTGCCAGCAGTTACGTTACTAGCGGGCGCAACAATGAGCAGTTCTTC. The chain is built from TRBV6-2 or TRBV6-3 and TRBJ2-1, with 9 bases identical to TRBD2. The CDR3 sequence is 16 residues long. Germline V lookup: CDR1 MNHEY, CDR2 SVGEGT. Trimming at V came to 2 bases and at J to 5 bases, leaving 7 bases not matched to a gene.

J is TRBJ2-7 and V is TRBV7-2, with D tentatively TRBD1 (5 bases). The CDR3 loop spans 14 amino acids. The V gene lost 1 base and the J gene lost 2 bases, with 9 bases spanning the gap. Germline-derived CDR1 and CDR2 are SGHTA and FQGNSA. The CDR3 loop is CASSLVTETYEQYF. For the CDR3, the DNA is TGTGCCAGCAGCTTAGTGACAGAGACCTACGAGCAGTACTTC.

The chain links TRBV4-1 to TRBJ2-1, with TRBD1 matching 11 bases. The CDR3 runs to 16 residues. The germline CDR1 and CDR2 sequences are MGHRA and YSYEKL. The J segment lost 2 bases and the V segment lost 1 base, leaving 1 base of the junction unmatched. The CDR3 region is CASSQGTGGPYNEQFF. Here the CDR3 DNA reads TGCGCCAGCAGCCAAGGGACAGGGGGCCCCTACAATGAGCAGTTCTTC.

V is TRBV9 and J is TRBJ1-4; a weak D match, TRBD1 (5 bases). CDR3 length: 15 residues. Germline loops: CDR1 SGDLS, CDR2 YYNGEE. V dropped 0 bases and J dropped 6 bases, with 12 bases sitting between them. The CDR3 region has the DNA TGTGCCAGCAGCGTAGGATTAGGGGTTGATGAAAAACTGTTTTTT. It is translated as CASSVGLGVDEKLFF.

This clone was observed a single time. At one of its ends the junction is not consistent with the germline gene, which may arise from a read error. This chain joins TRBV28 and TRBJ1-4; D remains ambiguous. The CDR3 loop spans 12 amino acids. Germline CDR1 is MDHEN and CDR2 is SYDVKM. The DNA of the CDR3 is TGTGCCAGCAGTTTTGACGGGGAATCGGGAGTTTTT. This codes for CASSFDGESGVF. The variable domain in full, with the rest retrieved from reference TRBV28 and TRBJ1-4, is DVKVTQSSRYLVKRTGEKVFLECVQDMDHENMFWYRQDPGLGLRLIYFSYDVKMKEKGDIPEGYSVSREKKERFSLILESASTNQTSMYLCASSFDGESGVFGSGTQLSVL.

V and J are TRBV6-6 and TRBJ2-7; 7 bases fit TRBD2. The CDR3 is made up of 15 amino acids. J was trimmed by 7 bases and V by 1 base; bases with no gene match: 10. Germline CDR1 is MNHNY and CDR2 is SVGAGI (reference sequence). This CDR3 is CASSYLSAGAGEQYF. The DNA for the CDR3 is TGTGCCAGCAGTTACTTGTCCGCGGGAGCGGGGGAGCAGTACTTC.

The V and J genes are TRBV2 and TRBJ2-1; 7 nucleotides match TRBD1. CDR1 is SNHLY and CDR2 is FYNNEI in the germline V gene. CDR3 length equals 19 residues. J was trimmed by 0 bases and V by 5 bases; bases with no gene match: 16. The CDR3 coding sequence is TGTGCCAGCAGTTCCCCCAGGGGGTCGAGCGGTAGCTCCTACAATGAGCAGTTCTTC. It translates to CASSSPRGSSGSSYNEQFF.

V gene TRBV5-5 combines with J gene TRBJ1-4, with TRBD1 matching over 8 bases. Germline trimming cut 2 bases from V and 1 base from J; bases unmatched to any gene: 4. CDR1 and CDR2 (germline): SGHKS, YYEKEE (reference sequence). There are 16 residues in the CDR3. The CDR3 loop is CASSFGQGRTNEKLFF. The DNA of the CDR3 is TGTGCCAGCAGCTTCGGACAGGGTCGAACTAATGAAAAACTGTTTTTT. Supplemented by reference TRBV5-5 and TRBJ1-4, the full variable domain reads DAGVTQSPTHLIKTRGQQVTLRCSPISGHKSVSWYQQVLGQGPQFIFQYYEKEERGRGNFPDRFSARQFPNYSSELNVNALLLGDSALYLCASSFGQGRTNEKLFFGSGTQLSVL.

This chain links TRBV2 with TRBJ2-2; 14 positions agree with TRBD2. After removal of 6 bases from V and 0 bases from J, the junction contained 6 bases not matched to a gene. The CDR3 has 18 residues. Germline assignment: CDR1 SNHLY and CDR2 FYNNEI. The CDR3 region is CASRAGLAGVSNTGELFF. CDR3 nucleotides: TGTGCCAGCAGGGCGGGACTAGCGGGAGTATCGAACACCGGGGAGCTGTTTTTT.

This clone is a singleton in its sample. The chain recombines TRBV2 with TRBJ1-1; 7 nucleotides agree with TRBD1. Germline trimming cut 5 bases from V and 7 bases from J; bases unmatched to any gene: 1. CDR3 length equals 11 residues. Looked up from germline, CDR1 is SNHLY and CDR2 is FYNNEI. The CDR3 spells CASSWDSEAFF. CDR3 nucleotides: TGTGCCAGCAGTTGGGACAGTGAAGCTTTCTTT.

The chain carries TRBV2 and TRBJ2-7; 13 bases agree with TRBD2. The CDR3 sequence is 14 residues long. After removal of 5 bases from V and 6 bases from J, the junction contained 4 bases not matched to a gene. Germline-derived CDR1 and CDR2 are SNHLY and FYNNEI. The CDR3 coding sequence is TGTGCCAGCAGTCAACTAGCGGGAGGGTCCGAGCAGTACTTC. Translation: CASSQLAGGSEQYF. Together with reference TRBV2 and TRBJ2-7, the CDR3 gives the full variable domain: EPEVTQTPSHQVTQMGQEVILRCVPISNHLYFYWYRQILGQKVEFLVSFYNNEISEKSEIFDDQFSVERPDGSNFTLKIRSTKLEDSAMYFCASSQLAGGSEQYFGPGTRLTVT.

The genes are TRBV3-1 (or the pseudogene TRBV3-2) and TRBJ1-2, with D possibly matching TRBD1 (5 bases). The V gene lost 4 bases and the J gene lost 8 bases, with 14 bases spanning the gap. The germline gives CDR1 LGHDT, CDR2 YNNKEL (reference sequence). This CDR3 spans 13 amino acids. The CDR3 region has the DNA TGTGCCAGCAGCCCCCAGGGTTCAGAAGGCTACACCTTC. Protein sequence: CASSPQGSEGYTF.

This chain uses TRBV30 with TRBJ1-5, with 8 bases matching TRBD1. Germline CDR1 GTSNPN, CDR2 SVGIG (reference sequence). V lost 1 base to trimming and J lost 6 bases; unmatched junction nucleotides: 5. The CDR3 is 14 amino acids. The DNA of the CDR3 is TGTGCCTGGAGTGCCGGACAGGGCGGTCAGCCCCAGCATTTT. Translation gives CAWSAGQGGQPQHF.

The rearrangement uses TRBV5-4 and TRBJ2-7, with D possibly TRBD2 on 5 matching bases. Germline loops: CDR1 SGHNT, CDR2 YYREEE (reference sequence). The V gene lost 0 bases and the J gene lost 4 bases, with 11 bases spanning the gap. The CDR3 covers 14 residues. The CDR3 protein is CASSLEGPGYEQYF. The CDR3 DNA sequence: TGTGCCAGCAGCTTGGAAGGGCCGGGGTACGAGCAGTACTTC.

The V gene is TRBV2, the J gene TRBJ2-2; D is ambiguous. This CDR3 has 13 residues. Germline CDR1 and CDR2: SNHLY and FYNNEI. Deletions cut 6 bases from V and 5 bases from J, with 10 bases between. CDR3 bases: TGTGCCAGCAGGGGCCCAGGTACCGGGGAGCTGTTTTTT. Translating gives CASRGPGTGELFF. The entire variable domain, with the rest obtained from reference TRBV2 and TRBJ2-2, is as follows: EPEVTQTPSHQVTQMGQEVILRCVPISNHLYFYWYRQILGQKVEFLVSFYNNEISEKSEIFDDQFSVERPDGSNFTLKIRSTKLEDSAMYFCASRGPGTGELFFGEGSRLTVL.

The chain couples TRBV19 to TRBJ1-1, with 8 positions matching TRBD1. V was pared by 6 bases and J by 0 bases, with 6 bases of the junction left unmatched. CDR1 is LNHDA, CDR2 SQIVND, per germline (reference sequence). The CDR3 has 15 residues. Here the CDR3 reads CASRPQGGLNTEAFF. CDR3 coding DNA: TGTGCCAGTAGACCACAGGGGGGCCTGAACACTGAAGCTTTCTTT. The variable domain in full, completed from reference TRBV19 and TRBJ1-1, reads DGGITQSPKYLFRKEGQNVTLSCEQNLNHDAMYWYRQDPGQGLRLIYYSQIVNDFQKGDIAEGYSVSREKKESFPLTVTSAQKNPTAFYLCASRPQGGLNTEAFFGQGTRLTVV.

The chain is built from TRBV19 and TRBJ2-7, with a weak D call TRBD2 (6 bases). The V gene lost 10 bases and the J gene lost 3 bases, with 16 bases spanning the gap. The germline V gene encodes CDR1 LNHDA and CDR2 SQIVND (reference sequence). The CDR3 spans 13 residues. The CDR3 nucleotides read TGTGCCACCAGTAAACTGGAGGGCTACGAGCAGTACTTC. This translates into CATSKLEGYEQYF.

V gene TRBV4-1 combines with J gene TRBJ1-4, with 7 bases matching TRBD1. The V and J ends lost 5 bases and 4 bases, in that order; junction bases with no gene match: 13. This CDR3 contains 17 residues. Germline assignment: CDR1 MGHRA and CDR2 YSYEKL. CDR3 region: CASSNTGVGSGNEKLFF. The CDR3 region has the DNA TGCGCCAGCAGCAATACAGGGGTAGGTTCGGGTAATGAAAAACTGTTTTTT.

The V gene is TRBV5-1, the J gene TRBJ1-5, with D maybe TRBD1 (5 bases). Germline values: CDR1 SGHRS, CDR2 YFSETQ. V lost 2 bases and J lost 7, with 13 bases in between. This CDR3 has 14 amino acids. The CDR3 DNA is TGCGCCAGCAGCTTAAGTGGGGCTGGGCAGCCCCAGCATTTT. Translated: CASSLSGAGQPQHF.